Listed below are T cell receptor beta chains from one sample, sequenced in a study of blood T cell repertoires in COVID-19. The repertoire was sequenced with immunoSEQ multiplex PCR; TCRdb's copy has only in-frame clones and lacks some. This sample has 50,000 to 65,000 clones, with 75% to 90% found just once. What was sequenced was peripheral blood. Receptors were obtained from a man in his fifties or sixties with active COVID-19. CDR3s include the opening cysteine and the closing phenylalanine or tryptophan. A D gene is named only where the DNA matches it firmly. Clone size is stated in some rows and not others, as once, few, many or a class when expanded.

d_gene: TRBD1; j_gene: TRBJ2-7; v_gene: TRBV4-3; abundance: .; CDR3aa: CASSQGIGTGYEQYF; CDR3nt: TGCGCCAGCAGCCAAGGGATAGGGACAGGGTACGAGCAGTACTTC
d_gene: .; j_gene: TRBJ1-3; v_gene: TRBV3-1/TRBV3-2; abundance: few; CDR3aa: CASSQRTSSSGNTIYF; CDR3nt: TGTGCCAGCAGCCAAAGGACAAGCTCCTCTGGAAACACCATATATTTT
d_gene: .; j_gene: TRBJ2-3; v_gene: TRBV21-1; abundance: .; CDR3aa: CASILEDTQYF; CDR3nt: TGTGCCAGCATCTTAGAAGATACGCAGTATTTT
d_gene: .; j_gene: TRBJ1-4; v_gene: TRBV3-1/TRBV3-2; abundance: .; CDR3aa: CASRRGANEKLFF; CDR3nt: TGTGCCAGCAGACGAGGCGCGAACGAAAAACTGTTTTTT
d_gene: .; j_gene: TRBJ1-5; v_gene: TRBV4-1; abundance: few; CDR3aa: CASSQDGGIGNQPQHF; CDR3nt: TGCGCCAGCAGCCAAGACGGGGGGATTGGCAATCAGCCCCAGCATTTT
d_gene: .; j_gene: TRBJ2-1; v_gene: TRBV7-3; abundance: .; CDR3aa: CASSSTSSPYNEQFF; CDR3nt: TGTGCCAGCAGCTCGACTAGTAGCCCTTACAATGAGCAGTTCTTC
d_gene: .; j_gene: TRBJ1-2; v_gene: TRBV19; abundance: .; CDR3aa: CASNYRASGNYGYTF; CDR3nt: TGTGCCAGTAACTATCGTGCCAGTGGAAACTATGGCTACACCTTC
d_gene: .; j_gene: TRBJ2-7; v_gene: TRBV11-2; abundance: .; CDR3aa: CASSLETGWSYEQYF; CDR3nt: TGTGCCAGCAGCTTAGAAACGGGGTGGTCCTACGAGCAGTACTTC
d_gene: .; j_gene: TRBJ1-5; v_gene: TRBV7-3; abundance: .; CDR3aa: CASSGGSNQPQHF; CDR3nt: TGTGCCAGCAGCGGGGGGAGCAATCAGCCCCAGCATTTT
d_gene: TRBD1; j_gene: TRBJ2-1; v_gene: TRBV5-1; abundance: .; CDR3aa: CASSLSPTGGYNEQFF; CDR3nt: TGCGCCAGCAGCTTATCCCCCACAGGGGGATACAATGAGCAGTTCTTC
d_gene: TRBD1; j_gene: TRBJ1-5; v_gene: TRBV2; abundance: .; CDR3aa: CASSPGTANQPQHF; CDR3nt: TGTGCCAGCAGCCCCGGGACAGCAAATCAGCCCCAGCATTTT
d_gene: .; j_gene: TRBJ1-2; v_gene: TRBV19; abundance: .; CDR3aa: CASSPGQLYGYTF; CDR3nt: TGTGCCAGTAGTCCTGGACAGCTTTATGGCTACACCTTC
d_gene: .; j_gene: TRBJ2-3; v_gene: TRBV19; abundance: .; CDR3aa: CASSPKAGVSTDTQYF; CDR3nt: TGTGCCAGTAGTCCGAAGGCAGGGGTTTCCACAGATACGCAGTATTTT
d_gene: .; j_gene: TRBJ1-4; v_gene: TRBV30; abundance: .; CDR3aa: CAWSVRENEKLFF; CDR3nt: TGTGCCTGGAGTGTACGGGAGAATGAAAAACTGTTTTTT
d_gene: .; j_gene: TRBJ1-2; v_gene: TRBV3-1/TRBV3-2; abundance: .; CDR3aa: CASSQVAGGGYTF; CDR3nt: TGTGCCAGCAGCCAAGTGGCGGGCGGCGGCTACACCTTC
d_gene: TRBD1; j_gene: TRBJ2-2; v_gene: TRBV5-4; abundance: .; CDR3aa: CASSLGGLGQDTGELFF; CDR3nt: TGTGCCAGCAGCTTGGGAGGTCTGGGACAGGACACCGGGGAGCTGTTTTTT
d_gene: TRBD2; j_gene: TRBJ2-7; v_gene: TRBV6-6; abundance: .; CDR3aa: CASRGGTPSYEQYF; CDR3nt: TGTGCCAGCAGGGGGGGGACTCCTTCCTACGAGCAGTACTTC
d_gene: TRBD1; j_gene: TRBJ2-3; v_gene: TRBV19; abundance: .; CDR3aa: CASSIAPGTGSTDTQYF; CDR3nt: TGTGCCAGTAGTATAGCACCAGGGACAGGGAGCACAGATACGCAGTATTTT
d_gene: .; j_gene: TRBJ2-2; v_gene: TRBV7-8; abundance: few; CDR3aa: CASTPRRGNTGELFF; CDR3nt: TGTGCCAGCACCCCCCGGCGGGGGAACACCGGGGAGCTGTTTTTT
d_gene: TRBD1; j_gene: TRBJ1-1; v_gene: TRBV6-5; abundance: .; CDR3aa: CASRGQLNTEAFF; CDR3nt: TGTGCCAGCAGGGGACAGCTAAACACTGAAGCTTTCTTT
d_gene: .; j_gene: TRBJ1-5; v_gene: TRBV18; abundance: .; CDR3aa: CASSPQQGNNQPQHF; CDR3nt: TGTGCCAGCTCACCTCAACAGGGTAACAATCAGCCCCAGCATTTT
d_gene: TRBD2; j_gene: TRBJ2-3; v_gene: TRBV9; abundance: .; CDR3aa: CASSVLATSGTDTQYF; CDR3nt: TGTGCCAGCAGCGTACTCGCCACTAGCGGTACAGATACGCAGTATTTT
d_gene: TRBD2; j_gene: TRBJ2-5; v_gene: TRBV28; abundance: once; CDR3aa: CASSAGGGYQETQYF; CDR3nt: TGTGCCAGCAGTGCGGGAGGAGGGTACCAAGAGACCCAGTACTTC
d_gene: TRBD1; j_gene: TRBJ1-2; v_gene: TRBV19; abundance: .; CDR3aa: CASGQGGYGYTF; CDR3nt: TGTGCCAGTGGACAGGGAGGCTATGGCTACACCTTC
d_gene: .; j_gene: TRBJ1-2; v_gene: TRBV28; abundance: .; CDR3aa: CASSQGNYGYTF; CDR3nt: TGTGCCAGCAGTCAGGGAAACTATGGCTACACCTTC
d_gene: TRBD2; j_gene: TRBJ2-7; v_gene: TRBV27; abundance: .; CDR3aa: CASSSSGSFYEQYF; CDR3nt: TGTGCCAGCAGTTCTAGCGGGAGCTTTTACGAGCAGTACTTC
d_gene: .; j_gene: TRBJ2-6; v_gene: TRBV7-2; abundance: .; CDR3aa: CASSSVTGSSGANVLTF; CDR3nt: TGTGCCAGCAGCTCCGTGACGGGGTCTTCTGGGGCCAACGTCCTGACTTTC
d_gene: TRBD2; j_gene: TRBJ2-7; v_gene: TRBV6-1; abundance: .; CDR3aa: CASSELAGAYEQYF; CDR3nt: TGTGCCAGCAGTGAATTAGCGGGGGCCTACGAGCAGTACTTC
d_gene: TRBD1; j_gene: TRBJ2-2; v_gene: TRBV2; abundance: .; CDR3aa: CASRGQTANTGELFF; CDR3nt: TGTGCCAGCAGGGGACAGACCGCGAACACCGGGGAGCTGTTTTTT